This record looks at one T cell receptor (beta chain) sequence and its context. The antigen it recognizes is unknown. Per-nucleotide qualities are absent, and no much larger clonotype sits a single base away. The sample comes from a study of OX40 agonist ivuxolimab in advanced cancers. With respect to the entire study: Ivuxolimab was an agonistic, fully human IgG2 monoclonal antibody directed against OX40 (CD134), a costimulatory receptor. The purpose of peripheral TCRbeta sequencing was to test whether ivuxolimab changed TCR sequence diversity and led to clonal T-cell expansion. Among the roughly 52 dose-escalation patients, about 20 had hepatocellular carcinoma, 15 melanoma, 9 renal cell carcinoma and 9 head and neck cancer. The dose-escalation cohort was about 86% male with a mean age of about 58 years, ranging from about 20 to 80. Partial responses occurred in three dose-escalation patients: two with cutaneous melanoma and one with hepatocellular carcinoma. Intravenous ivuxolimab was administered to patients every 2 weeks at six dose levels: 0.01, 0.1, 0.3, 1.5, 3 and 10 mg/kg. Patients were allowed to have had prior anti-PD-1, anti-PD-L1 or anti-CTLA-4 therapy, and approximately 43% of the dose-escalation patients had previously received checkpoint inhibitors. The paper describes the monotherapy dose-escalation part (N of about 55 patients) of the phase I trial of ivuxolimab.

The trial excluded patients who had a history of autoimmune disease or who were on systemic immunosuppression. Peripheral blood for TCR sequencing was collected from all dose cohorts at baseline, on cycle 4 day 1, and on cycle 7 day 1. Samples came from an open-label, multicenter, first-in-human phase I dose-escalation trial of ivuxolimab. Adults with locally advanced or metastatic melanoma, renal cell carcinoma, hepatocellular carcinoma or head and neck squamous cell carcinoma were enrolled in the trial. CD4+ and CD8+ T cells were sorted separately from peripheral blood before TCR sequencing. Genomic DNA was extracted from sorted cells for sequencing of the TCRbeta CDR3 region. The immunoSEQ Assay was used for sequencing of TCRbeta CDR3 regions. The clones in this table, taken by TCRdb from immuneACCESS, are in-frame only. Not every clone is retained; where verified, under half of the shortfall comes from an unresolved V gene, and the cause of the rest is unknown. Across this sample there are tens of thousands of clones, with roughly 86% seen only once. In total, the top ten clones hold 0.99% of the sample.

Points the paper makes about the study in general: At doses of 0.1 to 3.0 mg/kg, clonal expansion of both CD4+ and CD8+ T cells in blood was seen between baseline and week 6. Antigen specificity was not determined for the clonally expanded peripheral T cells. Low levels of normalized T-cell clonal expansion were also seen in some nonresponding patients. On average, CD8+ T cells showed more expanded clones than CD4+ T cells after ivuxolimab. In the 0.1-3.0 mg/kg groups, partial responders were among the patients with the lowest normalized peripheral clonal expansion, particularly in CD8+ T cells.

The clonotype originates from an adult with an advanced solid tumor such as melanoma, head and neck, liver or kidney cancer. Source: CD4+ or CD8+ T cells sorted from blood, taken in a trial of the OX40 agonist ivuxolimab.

CDR3 sequence: CASSLTGTGTEAFF. The nucleotide sequence is given as TGTGCCAGCAGCTTAACAGGGACGGGCACTGAAGCTTTCTTT. The chain couples TRBV7-3 to TRBJ1-1; TRBD1 might be the D gene, on 5 matching bases. At the junction V is shortened by 0 bases and J by 4 bases, with 9 bases in between. The germline V gene encodes CDR1 SGHTA and CDR2 FQGTGA. The CDR3 has 14 amino acids, counting the end cysteine and phenylalanine. Only CDR3 DNA remains: 42 bases, in frame from the first base.